This TCR beta chain was recorded in a study of blood T cell repertoires in COVID-19. For this clone: This sample also contains other DNA sequences that code for the same CDR3.

Libraries were prepared by immunoSEQ multiplex PCR; TCRdb keeps only in-frame clonotypes and omits some of them. The table has 150,000 to 180,000 clones, roughly 80% seen once. The junction had 7 bases not matched to a gene; V was cut back by 0 bases and J by 9 bases. Per the germline V gene, CDR1 is MGHRA and CDR2 is YSYEKL. This CDR3 contains 16 residues. The V and J genes are TRBV4-1 and TRBJ1-6; 8 positions match TRBD1. The sequenced sample was peripheral blood. The TCR comes from a woman in her sixties with acute or convalescent COVID-19. The CDR3 region is CASSQEGRGLGSPLHF. DNA of the CDR3: TGCGCCAGCAGCCAAGAGGGCAGGGGGCTCGGTTCACCCCTCCACTTT.